A single sample gave rise to the 2 T cell receptor beta chains below, sequenced in a study of shared clonotypes between healthy human individuals. Profiled with immunoSEQ multiplex PCR; TCRdb holds only in-frame clones, not every one. The table shows about 1.5 million clones, with 98% occurring only once. Sample: naive CD4+ T cells sorted from blood. Regarding subset: CD45RA+ positively selected. All receptors derive from a young man in good health.

The chain's CDR3 is CASSYVTPIFNTEAFF. The CDR3 DNA is TGTGCCAGCAGTTACGTTACACCGATCTTCAACACTGAAGCTTTCTTT. The J gene is TRBJ1-1, the V gene TRBV6-5; no firm D call. The CDR3 consists of 16 residues. The germline V and J ends were trimmed by 2 bases and 2 bases, with 15 bases remaining between them. Per germline, CDR1 MNHEY and CDR2 SVGAGI.

Points on this clone: Other DNA variants within this sample encode the same CDR3. The chain couples TRBV4-3 to TRBJ2-1; 8 bases align to TRBD2. Unmatched junction bases numbered 0, after V lost 2 bases and J lost 0 bases. The germline V gene has CDR1 LGHNA and CDR2 YSLEER. CDR3 length: 15 amino acids. CDR3 sequence: CASSQLAGSYNEQFF. CDR3 in DNA: TGCGCCAGCAGCCAACTAGCGGGCTCCTACAATGAGCAGTTCTTC.